Sequencing of this T cell receptor beta chain was carried out in a study of sequential checkpoint blockade in melanoma. Across the study: Arm A got nivolumab then ipilimumab; arm B the reverse, 1:1. TCRbeta immunosequencing was performed on DNA from 91 pretreatment melanoma tumor samples. Broader study findings: Clinical benefit was about 30 times likelier when tumor T-cell fraction and clonality increased.

The method was immunoSEQ multiplex PCR; TCRdb's version includes in-frame clones alone and lacks a portion of them. Seen here are about 2,700 clones, over 15% observed once, and the top ten hold around 20%. Treatment indicated: randomized to nivolumab then ipilimumab (arm A) or the reverse (arm B). The CDR3 covers 14 residues. Trimming left V 2 bases short and J 3 bases short, with 10 bases between. Looked up from germline, CDR1 is KGHSH and CDR2 is LQKENI. A remark on this clone: The antigen is not known.

The sample in question was tumor tissue (inferred from file names), obtained from a patient given nivolumab and ipilimumab in sequence. J is TRBJ2-5 and V is TRBV18; tentatively, D is TRBD1 or TRBD2 (5 bases each). The TCR sequence derives from a human donor with melanoma. CDR3 sequence: CASSPRRGEETQYF. As DNA, the CDR3 is TGTGCCAGCTCACCAAGGCGAGGGGAAGAGACCCAGTACTTC.